The entry below gives a single TCR beta chain sequence along with its context. Antigen unknown. The data are from a study of CD8+ T cells in alopecia areata. Germline CDR1 and CDR2: MDHEN and SYDVKM. The V gene end was trimmed by 6 bases and the J gene end by 4 bases; junction bases not matched to a gene: 9. CDR3 length: 15 residues. Extracted RNA was reverse transcribed into cDNA, the sequencing template. TCRdb keeps only in-frame clones here, not all; method: immunoSEQ multiplex PCR. The sample yields some 170,000 clones, about 70% seen once. Notes on the study in general: Lesional scalp, especially alopecia totalis/universalis, showed higher clonality than normal scalp.

The material was CD8+ T cells sorted from blood, obtained at week 0. This TCR came from a human donor with alopecia areata. The gene calls are TRBV28 and TRBJ1-5, with 7 bases matching TRBD1. The DNA for the CDR3 is TGTGCCAGCAGGGCGGGGACAGCGAAAAATCAGCCCCAGCATTTT. Its translation: CASRAGTAKNQPQHF.